These T cell receptor beta chains were read from a single sample in a study of shared clonotypes between healthy human individuals. The table came from immunoSEQ multiplex PCR; TCRdb's copy has only in-frame clones and leaves some out. This sample has approximately 640,000 clones, with less than 95% found just once. The sequencing input was memory CD8+ T cells from PBMCs. The origin of the receptors is a man between 18 and 29 years old in good health. Some clones in this sample may be carry-over from other donors' samples. Each CDR3 is given without its conserved first and last residue.

>TRBV7-9|12|TRBJ2-2
ASSVGTNTGELF
>TRBV7-9|11|TRBJ2-7
ASSSVFSYEQY
>TRBV9|11|TRBJ2-7
ASSGGQSYEQY
>TRBV29-1|10|TRBJ1-1
SVIGLNTEAF
>TRBV5-1|10|TRBJ1-2
ASSLYLDGYT
>TRBV29-1|12|TRBJ2-4
SVPSTSSRNIQY
>TRBV18|12|TRBJ2-7
ASSPPSDGYEQY
>TRBV9|12|TRBJ2-7
ASSVEGGGDEQY
>TRBV5-6|14|TRBJ1-1
ASSLGDTLPNTEAF
>TRBV28|15|TRBJ2-1
ASSPPDHREIYNEQF
>TRBV7-9|10|TRBJ1-2
ASSSQGYGYT
>TRBV5-4|10|TRBJ2-2
ASRGWGGELF
>TRBV7-3|13|TRBJ2-1
ASSLGAYSYNEQF
>TRBV27|12|TRBJ1-5
ASKTTGGNQPQH
>TRBV2|13|TRBJ2-7
ASSETGQGEHEQY
>TRBV27|13|TRBJ2-7
ASSLQGTLSYEQY
>TRBV5-1|14|TRBJ2-1
ASSFKSSSFYNEQF
>TRBV30|11|TRBJ1-5
AWSVQDNQPQH
>TRBV6-5|14|TRBJ2-1
ASSYSGGSSYNEQF
>TRBV27|12|TRBJ2-1
ASSFLGTGDREF
>TRBV6-5|13|TRBJ2-2
ASSPSGLNTGELF
>TRBV7-9|12|TRBJ2-7
ASSPNRPGYEQY
>TRBV2|17|TRBJ1-2
ASSEALPTITITNYGYT
>TRBV5-6|13|TRBJ2-7
ASSFGWGEFYEQY
>TRBV7-9|14|TRBJ2-2
ASSFVGTGVPGELF
>TRBV27|15|TRBJ2-7
ASSIRGLAGGSYEQY
>TRBV7-9|11|TRBJ2-2
ATGLLNTGELF
>TRBV6-1|13|TRBJ2-3
ASSEETGWTDTQY
>TRBV28|11|TRBJ2-7
ASSFWTGDEQY
>TRBV30|12|TRBJ1-3
AWSSTGEGNTIY
>TRBV5-1|13|.
ASSLALAGSYEQY
>TRBV19|8|TRBJ1-1
ASLGPEAF
>TRBV7-9|13|TRBJ1-1
ASSLPSGQNTEAF
>TRBV28|11|TRBJ1-5
ASTGGGGGPQH
>TRBV7-2|14|TRBJ2-2
ASSSNAGSNTGELF
>TRBV18|12|TRBJ1-1
ASSPGQSGGEAF
>TRBV11-2|11|TRBJ1-3
ASSAGTATSIY